This is a list of T cell receptor beta chains from one sample in a study of blood T cells in healthy people across ages. TCRdb redid the calling of the 5' RACE reads with MiXCR, one entry per CDR3 protein. The repertoire consists of nearly 1 million distinct CDR3 sequences, with roughly 51% occurring once and the leading ten covering roughly 23%. The material sequenced was blood. The receptors here all came from a woman in her sixties in good health. Each CDR3 is given with its conserved first and last residue. Each record gives: D gene, V gene, clone size, J gene, CDR3 DNA, CDR3 protein. The D gene is left open where the match is weak. Where a row states a size, it is once, few, many or the class of an expanded clone; other rows omit it.

d_call: TRBD2; v_call: TRBV5-1; clone_size: .; j_call: TRBJ2-1; cdr3_nt: TGCGCCAGCAGCTTGTCGACTAGCTTAAGCAATGAGCAGTTCTTC; cdr3_aa: CASSLSTSLSNEQFF
d_call: .; v_call: TRBV3-1; clone_size: .; j_call: TRBJ2-6; cdr3_nt: TGTGCCAGCAGACCACCTGGGGCCAACGTCCTGACTTTC; cdr3_aa: CASRPPGANVLTF
d_call: .; v_call: TRBV11-2; clone_size: .; j_call: TRBJ2-7; cdr3_nt: TGTGCCAGCAGCTTGATAGGGGGGAGATACGAGCAGTACTTC; cdr3_aa: CASSLIGGRYEQYF
d_call: TRBD2; v_call: TRBV29-1; clone_size: few; j_call: TRBJ2-3; cdr3_nt: TGCAGCGTTTCTACTAGCGGCACAGATACGCAGTATTTT; cdr3_aa: CSVSTSGTDTQYF
d_call: .; v_call: TRBV12-3/TRBV12-4; clone_size: few; j_call: TRBJ1-1; cdr3_nt: TGTGCCAGCAGTTTCTACTCGAACACTGAAGCTTTCTTT; cdr3_aa: CASSFYSNTEAFF
d_call: .; v_call: TRBV20-1; clone_size: once; j_call: TRBJ2-1; cdr3_nt: TGCAGTGCTAGACCAAATCATGAGCAGTTCTTC; cdr3_aa: CSARPNHEQFF
d_call: .; v_call: TRBV7-2; clone_size: few; j_call: TRBJ2-4; cdr3_nt: TGTGCCAGCAGCTTACACGGGGCAGCCAAAAACATTCAGTACTTC; cdr3_aa: CASSLHGAAKNIQYF
d_call: TRBD1; v_call: TRBV12-3/TRBV12-4; clone_size: .; j_call: TRBJ1-1; cdr3_nt: TGTGCCAGCAGTTTAGCGGGGACAGAGAACACTGAAGCTTTCTTT; cdr3_aa: CASSLAGTENTEAFF
d_call: .; v_call: TRBV5-1; clone_size: few; j_call: TRBJ2-7; cdr3_nt: TGCGCCAGCAGCTTGTGGGGCCTTGACTACGAGCAGTACTTC; cdr3_aa: CASSLWGLDYEQYF
d_call: .; v_call: TRBV10-3; clone_size: .; j_call: TRBJ1-2; cdr3_nt: TGTGCCATCAGTGACCCAGTTCTCTATGGCTACACCTTC; cdr3_aa: CAISDPVLYGYTF
d_call: TRBD1; v_call: TRBV7-6; clone_size: .; j_call: TRBJ1-4; cdr3_nt: TGTGCCAGCAGCCCACCGACAGGGGGTAATGAAAAACTGTTTTTT; cdr3_aa: CASSPPTGGNEKLFF
d_call: .; v_call: TRBV7-9; clone_size: .; j_call: TRBJ2-7; cdr3_nt: TGTGCCAGCAGCTTAGATCTTTACAGGGACGAATACGAGCAGTACTTC; cdr3_aa: CASSLDLYRDEYEQYF
d_call: .; v_call: TRBV4-3; clone_size: few; j_call: TRBJ1-4; cdr3_nt: TGCGCCAGCAGCCAAGATCCGGGCCTCCCCGGTGAAAAACTGTTTTTT; cdr3_aa: CASSQDPGLPGEKLFF
d_call: .; v_call: TRBV28; clone_size: .; j_call: TRBJ2-7; cdr3_nt: TGTGCCAGCACCATAATAGCCGGGGGTTACAATGAGCAGTACTTC; cdr3_aa: CASTIIAGGYNEQYF
d_call: TRBD2; v_call: TRBV10-2; clone_size: .; j_call: TRBJ2-3; cdr3_nt: TGCGCCAGCAGTGTTAGCGGGAGGGGAGTAGATACGCAGTATTTT; cdr3_aa: CASSVSGRGVDTQYF
d_call: TRBD1; v_call: TRBV27; clone_size: .; j_call: TRBJ2-7; cdr3_nt: TGTGCCAGCAGTTTGGTCCCCCAGGACAGGGGCACCTACGAGCAGTACTTC; cdr3_aa: CASSLVPQDRGTYEQYF
d_call: TRBD1; v_call: TRBV7-9; clone_size: .; j_call: TRBJ2-7; cdr3_nt: TGTGCCAGCAGCTCTATCGGGGACAGGGCCCCCTACGAGCAGTACTTC; cdr3_aa: CASSSIGDRAPYEQYF
d_call: .; v_call: TRBV7-9; clone_size: few; j_call: TRBJ1-2; cdr3_nt: TGTGCCAGTCGTACAGGGTTGAGGGGCTATGGCTACACCTTC; cdr3_aa: CASRTGLRGYGYTF